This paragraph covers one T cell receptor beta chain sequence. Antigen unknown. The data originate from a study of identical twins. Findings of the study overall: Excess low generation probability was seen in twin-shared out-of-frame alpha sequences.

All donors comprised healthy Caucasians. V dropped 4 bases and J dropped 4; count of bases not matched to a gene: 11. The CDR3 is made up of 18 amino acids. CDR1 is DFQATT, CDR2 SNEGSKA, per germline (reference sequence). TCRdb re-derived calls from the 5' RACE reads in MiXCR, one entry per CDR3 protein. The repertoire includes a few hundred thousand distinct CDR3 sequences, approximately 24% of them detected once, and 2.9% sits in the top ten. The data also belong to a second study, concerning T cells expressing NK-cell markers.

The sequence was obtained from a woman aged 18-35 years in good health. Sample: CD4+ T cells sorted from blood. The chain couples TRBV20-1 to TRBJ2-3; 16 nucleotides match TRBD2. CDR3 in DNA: TGCAGTGCTATGCCCGGGACTAGCGGGGGGGGTTGGGCAGATACGCAGTATTTT. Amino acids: CSAMPGTSGGGWADTQYF.